This T cell receptor beta chain was sequenced during a study of blood T cell repertoires in COVID-19. Germline CDR1 reads MNHEY; CDR2 reads SMNVEV (reference sequence). The CDR3 is 14 amino acids. V lost 0 bases to trimming and J lost 1 base, with 6 bases between them. The repertoire was sequenced with immunoSEQ multiplex PCR; TCRdb's copy has only in-frame clones and lacks some. The sample consists of about 170,000 clones, about 74% of them appearing once. The sequencing input was peripheral blood. V usage is TRBV27 and J usage is TRBJ1-2; TRBD1 is a possible D gene (5 bases). This receptor was identified in a woman aged 80 or over with acute or convalescent COVID-19. The CDR3 DNA reads as TGTGCCAGCAGTTTATCCAGGGTTAACTATGGCTACACCTTC. Its protein product is CASSLSRVNYGYTF.